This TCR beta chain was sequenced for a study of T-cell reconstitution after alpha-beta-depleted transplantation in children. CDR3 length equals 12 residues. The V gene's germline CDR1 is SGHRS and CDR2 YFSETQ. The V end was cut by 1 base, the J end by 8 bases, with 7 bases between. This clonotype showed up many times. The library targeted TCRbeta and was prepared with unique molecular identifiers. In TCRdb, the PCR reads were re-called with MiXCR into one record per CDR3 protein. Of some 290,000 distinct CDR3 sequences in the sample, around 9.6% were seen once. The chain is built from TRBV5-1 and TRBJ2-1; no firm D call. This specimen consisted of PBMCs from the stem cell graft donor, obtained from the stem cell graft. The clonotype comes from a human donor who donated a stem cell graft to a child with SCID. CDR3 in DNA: TGCGCCAGCAGCTTGATTCGGGATGAGCAGTTCTTC. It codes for CASSLIRDEQFF.